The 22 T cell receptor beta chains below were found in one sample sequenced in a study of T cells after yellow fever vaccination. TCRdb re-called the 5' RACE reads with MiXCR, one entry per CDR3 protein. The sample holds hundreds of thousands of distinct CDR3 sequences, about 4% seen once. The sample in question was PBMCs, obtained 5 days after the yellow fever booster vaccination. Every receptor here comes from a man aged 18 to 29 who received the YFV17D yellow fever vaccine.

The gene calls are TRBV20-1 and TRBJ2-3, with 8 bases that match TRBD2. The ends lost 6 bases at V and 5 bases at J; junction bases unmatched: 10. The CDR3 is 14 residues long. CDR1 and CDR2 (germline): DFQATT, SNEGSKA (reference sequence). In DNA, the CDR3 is TGCAGTGCATCAGCGGGGGCCGACGGAGATACGCAGTATTTT. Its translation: CSASAGADGDTQYF.

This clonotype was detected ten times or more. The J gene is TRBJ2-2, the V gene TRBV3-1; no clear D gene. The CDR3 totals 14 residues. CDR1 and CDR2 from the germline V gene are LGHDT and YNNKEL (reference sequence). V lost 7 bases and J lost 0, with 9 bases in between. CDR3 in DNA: TGTGCCAGCACAACTTTAGCGAACACCGGGGAGCTGTTTTTT. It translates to CASTTLANTGELFF.

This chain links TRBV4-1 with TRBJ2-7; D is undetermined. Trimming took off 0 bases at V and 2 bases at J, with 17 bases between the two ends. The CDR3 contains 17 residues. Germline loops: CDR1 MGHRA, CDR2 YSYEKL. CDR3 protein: CASSQERRLGSPYEQYF. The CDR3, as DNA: TGCGCCAGCAGCCAAGAACGGAGACTTGGGTCCCCCTACGAGCAGTACTTC.

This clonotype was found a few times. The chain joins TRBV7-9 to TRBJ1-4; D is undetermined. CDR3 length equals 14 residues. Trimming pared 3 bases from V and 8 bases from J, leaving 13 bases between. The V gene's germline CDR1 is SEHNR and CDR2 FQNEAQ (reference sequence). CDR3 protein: CASSFGSLSEKLFF. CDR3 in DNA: TGTGCCAGCAGCTTCGGATCGTTAAGCGAAAAACTGTTTTTT.

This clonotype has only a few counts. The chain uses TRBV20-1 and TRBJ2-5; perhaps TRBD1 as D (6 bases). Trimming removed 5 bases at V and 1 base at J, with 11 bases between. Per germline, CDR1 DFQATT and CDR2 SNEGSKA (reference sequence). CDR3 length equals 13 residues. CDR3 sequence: CSAHGQPQETQYF. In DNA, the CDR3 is TGCAGTGCTCACGGACAGCCCCAAGAGACCCAGTACTTC.

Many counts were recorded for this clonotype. Written as DNA, the CDR3 is TGCGCCAGCAGCCCGCCGGGATACAATGAGCAGTTCTTC. It translates to CASSPPGYNEQFF. The chain employs TRBV5-1 and TRBJ2-1; possibly TRBD2 for D (5 bases). V was trimmed by 4 bases and J by 4 bases, leaving 9 bases between them. In germline, CDR1 is SGHRS, CDR2 YFSETQ. The CDR3 loop spans 13 amino acids.

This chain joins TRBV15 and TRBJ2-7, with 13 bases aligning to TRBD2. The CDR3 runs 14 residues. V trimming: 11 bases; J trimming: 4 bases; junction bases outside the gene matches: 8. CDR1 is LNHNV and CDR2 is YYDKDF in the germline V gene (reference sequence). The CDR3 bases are TGTGCCCCTTGGACTAGCGGGGGCTATTACGAGCAGTACGTC. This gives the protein CAPWTSGGYYEQYV.

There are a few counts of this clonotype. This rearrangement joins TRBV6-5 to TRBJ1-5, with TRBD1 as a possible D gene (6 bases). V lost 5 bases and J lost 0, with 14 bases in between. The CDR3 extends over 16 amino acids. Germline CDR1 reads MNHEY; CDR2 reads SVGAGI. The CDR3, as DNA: TGTGCCAGCAGTCCCAGAGGGGGTCCTAGCAATCAGCCCCAGCATTTT. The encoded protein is CASSPRGGPSNQPQHF.

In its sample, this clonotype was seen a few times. CDR3 nucleotide sequence: TGTGCCAGCAGCAGCCCCCGAACCGGGGAGCTGTTTTTT. Amino acids: CASSSPRTGELFF. The chain employs TRBV25-1 and TRBJ2-2, with no clear D. Between the trimmed V and J ends, which lost 6 bases and 5 bases, there was a span of 10 bases. The CDR3 is 13 residues long. CDR1 and CDR2 from the germline V gene are MGHDK and SYGVNS.

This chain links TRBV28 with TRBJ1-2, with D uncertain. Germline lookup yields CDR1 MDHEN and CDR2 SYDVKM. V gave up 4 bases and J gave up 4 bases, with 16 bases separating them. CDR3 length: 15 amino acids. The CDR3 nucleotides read TGTGCCAGCAGTTCCACCCCCGTGGGCCTCTATGGCTACACCTTC. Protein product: CASSSTPVGLYGYTF.

The CDR3 is CASSLDSADTQYF. For the CDR3, the DNA is TGCGCCAGCAGCTTGGATTCGGCAGATACGCAGTATTTT. This sequence joins TRBV5-1 and TRBJ2-3, with D unresolved. The CDR3 totals 13 residues. Germline CDR1 is SGHRS and CDR2 is YFSETQ. Trimming removed 0 bases from V and 4 bases from J, with 6 bases in between.

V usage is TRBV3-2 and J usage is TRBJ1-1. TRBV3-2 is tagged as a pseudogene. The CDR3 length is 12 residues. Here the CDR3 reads CAGTHRKNTEAF. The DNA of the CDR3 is TGTGCCGGAACCCACAGAAAGAACACTGAAGCTTTT.

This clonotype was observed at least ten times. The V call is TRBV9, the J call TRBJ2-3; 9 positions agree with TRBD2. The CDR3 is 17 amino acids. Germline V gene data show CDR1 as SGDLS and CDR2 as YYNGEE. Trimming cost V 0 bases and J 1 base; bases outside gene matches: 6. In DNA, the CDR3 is TGTGCCAGCAGCGTAGCTACGCCTAGCGGGGGCACAGATACGCAGTATTTT. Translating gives CASSVATPSGGTDTQYF.

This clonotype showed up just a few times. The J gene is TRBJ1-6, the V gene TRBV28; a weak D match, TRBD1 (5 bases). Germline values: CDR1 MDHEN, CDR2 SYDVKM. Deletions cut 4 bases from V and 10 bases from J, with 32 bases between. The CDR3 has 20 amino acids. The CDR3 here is CASSYGGIGGEYGRSSPLHF. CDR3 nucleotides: TGTGCCAGCAGTTATGGGGGAATCGGGGGGGAATATGGCCGATCATCACCCCTCCACTTT.

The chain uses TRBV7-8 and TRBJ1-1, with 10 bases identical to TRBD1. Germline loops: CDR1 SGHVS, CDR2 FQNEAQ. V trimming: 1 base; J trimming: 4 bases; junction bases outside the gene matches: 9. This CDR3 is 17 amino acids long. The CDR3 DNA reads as TGTGCCAGCAGCTTAGGGATGACAGGGGGCGGTGGCACTGAAGCTTTCTTT. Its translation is CASSLGMTGGGGTEAFF.

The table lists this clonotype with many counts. The chain's CDR3 is CAITQGGTSTDTQYF. The CDR3 DNA reads TGTGCCATCACCCAGGGGGGGACATCCACAGATACGCAGTATTTT. The rearrangement links TRBV10-3 to TRBJ2-3, with D possibly called TRBD1 or TRBD2 (7 bases each). The CDR3 consists of 15 residues. The germline V and J ends were trimmed by 7 bases and 2 bases, with 16 bases remaining between them. The germline CDR1 and CDR2 sequences are ENHRY and SYGVKD.

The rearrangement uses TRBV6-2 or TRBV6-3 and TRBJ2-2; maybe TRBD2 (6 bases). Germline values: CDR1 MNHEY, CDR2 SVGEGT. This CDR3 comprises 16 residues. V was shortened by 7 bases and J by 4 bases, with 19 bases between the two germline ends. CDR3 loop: CASNSRQGLVTGELFF. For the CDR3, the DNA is TGTGCCAGCAACTCCCGGCAGGGACTTGTCACCGGGGAGCTGTTTTTT.

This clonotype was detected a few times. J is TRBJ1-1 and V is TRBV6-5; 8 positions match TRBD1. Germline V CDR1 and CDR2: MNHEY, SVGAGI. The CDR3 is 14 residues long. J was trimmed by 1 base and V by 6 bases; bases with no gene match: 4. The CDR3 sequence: CASSYGQGNTEAFF. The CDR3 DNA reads TGTGCCAGCAGCTATGGACAGGGGAACACTGAAGCTTTCTTT.

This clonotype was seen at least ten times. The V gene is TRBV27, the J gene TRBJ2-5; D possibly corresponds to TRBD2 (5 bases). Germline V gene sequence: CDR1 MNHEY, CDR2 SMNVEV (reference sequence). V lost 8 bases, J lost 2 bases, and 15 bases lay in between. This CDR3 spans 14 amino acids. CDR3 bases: TGTGCCAGCTCGGGGTGGGGTGCACAAGAGACCCAGTACTTC. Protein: CASSGWGAQETQYF.

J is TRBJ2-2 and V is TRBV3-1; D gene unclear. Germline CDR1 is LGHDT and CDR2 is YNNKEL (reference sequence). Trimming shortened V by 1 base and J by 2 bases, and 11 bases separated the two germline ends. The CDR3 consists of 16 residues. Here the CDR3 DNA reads TGTGCCAGCAGCCAAGGGGGAAGGCAAAACACCGGGGAGCTGTTTTTT. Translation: CASSQGGRQNTGELFF.

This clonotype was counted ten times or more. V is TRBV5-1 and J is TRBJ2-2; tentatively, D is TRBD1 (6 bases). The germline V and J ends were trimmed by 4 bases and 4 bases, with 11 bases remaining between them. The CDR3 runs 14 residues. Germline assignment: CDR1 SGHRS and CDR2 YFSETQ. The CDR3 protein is CASSKGQITGELFF. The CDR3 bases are TGCGCCAGCAGCAAAGGACAGATCACCGGGGAGCTGTTTTTT. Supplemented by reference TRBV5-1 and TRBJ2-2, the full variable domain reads KAGVTQTPRYLIKTRGQQVTLSCSPISGHRSVSWYQQTPGQGLQFLFEYFSETQRNKGNFPGRFSGRQFSNSRSEMNVSTLELGDSALYLCASSKGQITGELFFGEGSRLTVL.

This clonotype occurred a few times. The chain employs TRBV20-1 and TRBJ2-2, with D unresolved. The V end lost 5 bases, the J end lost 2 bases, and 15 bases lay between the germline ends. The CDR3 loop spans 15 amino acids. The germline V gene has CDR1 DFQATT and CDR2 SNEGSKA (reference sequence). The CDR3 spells CSALRGGRNTGELFF. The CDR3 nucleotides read TGCAGTGCTCTCCGAGGTGGTCGTAACACCGGGGAGCTGTTTTTT.